This T cell receptor (beta chain) was sequenced during a study of cytomegalovirus exposure and HLA in healthy donors. The CDR3 extends over 18 amino acids. With 60 Vbeta and 13 Jbeta primers, the PCR was carried out. Profiling relied on immunoSEQ multiplex PCR, and the TCRdb table lists in-frame clones only, not all of them. The sample yields roughly 160,000 clones, 80% seen once. Only a few counts were recorded for this clone. Its antigen is unknown. Study-level results: In a later analysis, compared with equally common non-associated chains, HLA-associated beta chains were more expanded.

The clonotype originates from a woman aged 45-60 years in good health and CMV-seronegative. V and J are TRBV21-1 and TRBJ2-7; the table assigns TRBD2, which was not confirmed against the DNA. TRBV21-1 is a documented pseudogene. Sequenced input: PBMCs. As DNA, the CDR3 is TGTGAAATCAAGATCGCTAGCGGGACCCCATCCCCTCGGGGCTGGCAGTACTTC. Amino acids: CEIKIASGTPSPRGWQYF.